This T cell receptor beta chain was identified in a study of blood T cell repertoires in COVID-19. Study as a whole: Acute and convalescent COVID-19 samples came from the United States, Italy and Spain. PBMCs, B-cell-depleted T cells, or T cells provided the cDNA or gDNA that made up the material.

CDR1 and CDR2 (germline): SGHRS, YFSETQ. This CDR3 has 17 amino acids. Trimming took 4 bases from V and 4 from J; bases not matched to a gene: 7. Original processing notes: Reference gene primers were amplified, and this amplification served to estimate nucleated cell counts. TCRdb's table, derived via immunoSEQ multiplex PCR, lists solely in-frame clones and lacks some. V and J calls plus clone size are reproduced from that table; the DNA served to infer D and trimming. The table includes more than 110,000 clones, nearly 85% detected once. This clone appeared once. The clonotype was recovered from a human donor in a cohort sampled during active COVID-19. Source material: peripheral blood. This chain joins TRBV5-1 and TRBJ2-1; 14 bases map to TRBD2. The CDR3 loop is CASSLGTSGSTYNEQFF. CDR3 DNA sequence: TGCGCCAGCAGCCTCGGGACTAGCGGGAGCACATACAATGAGCAGTTCTTC.